This T cell receptor beta chain comes out of a study of blood T cell repertoires in COVID-19. In the original workflow: Estimated nucleated cell counts came from reference gene primer amplification. Profiling relied on immunoSEQ multiplex PCR, and the TCRdb table lists in-frame clones only, not all of them. V, J and clone size are those of that table, while D and trimming were read from the DNA. The table lists hundreds of thousands of clones, 88% of them singletons. The V end lost 0 bases, the J end lost 0 bases, and 9 bases lay between the germline ends. This CDR3 contains 15 residues. Germline CDR1 is SGHAT and CDR2 is FQNNGV.

The receptor's source is an older woman with COVID-19, enrolled during active disease. The rearrangement uses TRBV11-2 and TRBJ2-7, with a tentative D call TRBD1 (5 bases). Sequenced material: peripheral blood. CDR3 amino acids: CASSLEGVVSYEQYF. DNA for the CDR3: TGTGCCAGCAGCTTAGAAGGGGTCGTCTCCTACGAGCAGTACTTC.